Each of the 10 T cell receptor beta chains below was sequenced from the same sample in a study of blood T cell repertoires in COVID-19. TCRdb's table, derived via immunoSEQ multiplex PCR, lists solely in-frame clones and lacks some. The sample contains approximately 390,000 clones, roughly 90% of which appear only once. The sample taken for sequencing was peripheral blood. The origin of the receptors is a man aged 18 to 29 with active or convalescent COVID-19.

This clone was observed once. The rearrangement uses TRBV6-5 and TRBJ2-7; no definite D call. The length of the CDR3 is 14 residues. The germline CDR1 and CDR2 sequences are MNHEY and SVGAGI. The V gene lost 0 bases and the J gene lost 3 bases, with 9 bases spanning the gap. This chain's CDR3 is CASSYSNVYYEQYF. In DNA form, the CDR3 reads TGTGCCAGCAGTTACTCGAATGTCTACTACGAGCAGTACTTC.

In DNA form, the CDR3 reads TGTGCCAGCAGCCGGGACAGGGATAGCAATCAGCCCCAGCATTTT. It is translated as CASSRDRDSNQPQHF. The chain links TRBV5-6 to TRBJ1-5, with 9 nucleotides matching TRBD1. CDR3 length equals 15 residues. The V segment lost 4 bases and the J segment 0 bases; nucleotides outside the gene matches: 2. CDR1 and CDR2 (germline): SGHDT, YYEEEE.

The chain recombines TRBV14 with TRBJ2-2; possibly TRBD2 for D (5 bases). The germline CDR1 and CDR2 sequences are SGHDN and FVKESK. V was shortened by 3 bases and J by 3 bases, with 8 bases between the two germline ends. The CDR3 is made up of 14 amino acids. The CDR3 sequence: CASSQTGYTGELFF. In DNA form, the CDR3 reads TGTGCCAGCAGCCAGACGGGATACACCGGGGAGCTGTTTTTT.

V usage is TRBV28 and J usage is TRBJ1-1; 8 positions match TRBD1. Germline V lookup: CDR1 MDHEN, CDR2 SYDVKM. V shed 3 bases and J 13 bases; nucleotides not matched to a gene: 13. The CDR3 has 14 amino acids. The CDR3 reads CASSFRLGQTGDFF. In DNA, the CDR3 is TGTGCCAGCAGTTTTAGATTGGGCCAGACAGGGGATTTCTTT.

This chain joins TRBV7-2 and TRBJ2-7; 8 bases fit TRBD2. The V segment lost 5 bases and the J segment 0 bases; nucleotides outside the gene matches: 9. From germline, CDR1 is SGHTA and CDR2 FQGNSA. The CDR3 extends over 16 amino acids. The CDR3 coding sequence is TGTGCCAGCAGCGCCATGACTAGCGCTAGCTCCTACGAGCAGTACTTC. Translated: CASSAMTSASSYEQYF.

The chain employs TRBV4-2 and TRBJ2-2; 16 bases match TRBD2. J gave up 4 bases and V 4 bases, and 9 bases lay outside the gene matches. The CDR3 is 19 residues long. CDR1 LGHNA and CDR2 YNFKEQ come from the germline V gene. CDR3 DNA: TGTGCCAGCAGCCCCACCGGGACTAGCGGGGGGGCGGTCACCGGGGAGCTGTTTTTT. Translating gives CASSPTGTSGGAVTGELFF.

The chain links TRBV28 to TRBJ2-3; 10 nucleotides line up with TRBD2. Per the germline V gene, CDR1 is MDHEN and CDR2 is SYDVKM. The CDR3 spans 12 residues. J was trimmed by 7 bases and V by 8 bases; bases with no gene match: 3. CDR3 in amino acids: CASLSGRNTQYF. DNA for the CDR3: TGTGCCAGCCTTAGCGGGAGGAATACGCAGTATTTT.

This chain connects TRBV24-1 to TRBJ1-2; 9 bases fit TRBD1. The germline CDR1 and CDR2 sequences are KGHDR and SFDVKD. The length of the CDR3 is 14 residues. V lost 4 bases and J lost 8; bases outside the gene matches: 7. CDR3: CATSDVTGGGGYTF. CDR3 bases: TGTGCCACCAGTGACGTGACAGGGGGTGGCGGCTACACCTTC.

This rearrangement joins TRBV11-3 to TRBJ1-1; TRBD1 might be the D (5 bases). Germline assignment: CDR1 SGHNT and CDR2 YENEEA. The CDR3 loop spans 14 amino acids. Trimming left V 8 bases short and J 1 base short, with 14 bases between. The chain's CDR3 is CASPRTFENTEAFF. The CDR3 DNA follows: TGTGCCAGCCCAAGGACATTCGAGAACACTGAAGCTTTCTTT. Based on the CDR3 plus reference TRBV11-3 and TRBJ1-1, the full variable domain is EAGVVQSPRYKIIEKKQPVAFWCNPISGHNTLYWYLQNLGQGPELLIRYENEEAVDDSQLPKDRFSAERLKGVDSTLKIQPAELGDSAVYLCASPRTFENTEAFFGQGTRLTVV.

CDR3 amino acids: CASSRDRAETQYF. Here the CDR3 DNA reads TGTGCCAGCAGTAGGGACAGGGCGGAGACCCAGTACTTC. The chain links TRBV5-4 to TRBJ2-5; 9 bases are a match to TRBD1. Trimming cost V 5 bases and J 5 bases; bases outside gene matches: 4. CDR1 and CDR2 from the germline V gene are SGHNT and YYREEE (reference sequence). CDR3 length: 13 amino acids.